The sequence of this T cell receptor beta chain was determined in a study of early T cells in non-severe SARS-CoV-2 infection (dated by TCRdb to about 2021). Turning to the overall study: Because TCR sequencing was done on bulk RNA from unsorted whole blood, the alpha and beta chains could not be paired. Overall study results and their limits: Matching against VDJdb was skewed toward anti-spike CD8 responses, likely underestimated virus-specific expansions, and missed private and CD4 specificities.

Set within a cohort of healthcare workers in London, UK, this nested case-control study involved weekly PCR testing of nasopharyngeal swabs along with blood sampling. Between 23 and 31 March 2020, the week of the UK lockdown, healthcare workers were enrolled and then followed up weekly for as long as 16 weeks. Trimming removed 2 bases from V and 6 bases from J, leaving 11 bases between the germline ends. CDR1 and CDR2 are drawn from the germline V gene (reference sequence): MNHEY, SMNVEV. Taken from cysteine to phenylalanine, the CDR3 has 15 residues. Only the CDR3 portion is preserved as DNA: 45 bases, with reading frame beginning at the first base. Library prep was done by 5' RACE. TCRdb lists the instrument as NextSeq 500. To correct for sequencing error and PCR bias, the TCR library protocol tagged individual cDNA molecules with unique molecular identifiers. Both TCR alpha and beta chains were sequenced, and tight co-correlation was observed between alpha and beta sequence abundances in each sample. The published analysis was carried out like this. Decombinator V4 was used to perform V gene, J gene and CDR3 annotation of TCR sequences. Expanded TCRs were defined as changing significantly between any two time points under a Poisson model with p below 0.0001. Abundances of TCRs were expressed as counts per million after normalisation to the total number of TCRs sequenced in each sample. TRAV1-2 paired with TRAJ12, TRAJ20 or TRAJ33 defined MAIT TCRs, while TRAV10 paired with TRAJ18 defined iNKT TCRs. VDJdb, accessed 1 November 2021, was searched for CMV, EBV and SARS-CoV-2 annotated TCRs, with TCRs annotated for multiple antigens excluded. TCRdb cleaned the public reads at Q25 with fastp, built clones with MiXCR and kept in-frame beta chains. One record per CDR3 amino acid sequence lists the most common genes and DNA. These V and J calls derive from TCRdb rather than the authors' analysis. This sample gives tens of thousands of distinct CDR3 sequences in total; roughly 16% of them show up just once. The top ten clones comprise more than 10% of the sample.

This clonotype has a handful of counts. Its antigen is still unknown. There are no base qualities to consult, and no much larger clone falls within one base. The sample consisted of whole blood. This receptor chain uses TRBV27 and TRBJ1-6, with a tentative D gene TRBD1 over 5 matching bases. The sequence came from an adult who was a healthcare worker with PCR-confirmed SARS-CoV-2 infection or an uninfected control (not recorded which). The base sequence is TGTGCCAGCAGTTTAGAAGGGGCGGGTAATTCACCCCTCCACTTT. Translated, this is CASSLEGAGNSPLHF.